This TCR beta chain emerged from a study of CD8 T cells in Susac syndrome (dated by TCRdb to about 2019). Concerning the study at large: Whether CD8+ T cell activation and differentiation in Susac syndrome was antigen driven was tested using repertoire sequencing. The clonality of the CD8+ T cell repertoire was compared across approximately 12 healthy donors, around 14 Susac syndrome patients and around 15 multiple sclerosis patients. Broader findings and caveats from the paper: The number of individuals in the TCR sequencing and HLA analysis was acknowledged as relatively small.

From the cysteine up to the phenylalanine, the CDR3 has a length of 13 residues. Only the CDR3 DNA is retained, 39 bases long and in frame from the first base. V drops 7 bases and J drops 4 bases, leaving 13 bases in between. Looking up the germline V gene (reference sequence) yields CDR1 MNHNY and CDR2 SVGAGI. High-throughput TCR beta sequencing profiled peripheral blood CD8+ and CD4+ T cells from healthy donors, Susac syndrome patients and multiple sclerosis patients. The multiple sclerosis controls were treatment-naive patients who had stable or active relapsing-remitting disease and met the revised McDonald criteria. Bulk CD8+ and CD4+ T cells were purified by magnetic negative isolation, whereas CD8+ TEMRA cells were enriched by FACS. Blood was collected in EDTA tubes and processed within 24 hours, with PBMCs isolated through density gradient centrifugation. PBMCs intended for TCR sequencing were cryopreserved in liquid nitrogen and were subsequently thawed in a 37 degrees C water bath. The sorted or isolated CD4+, CD8+ and CD8+ TEMRA cells reached a purity of at least 90%.

RNA was extracted using the RNeasy kit, and about 0.45 to 1 microgram was reverse transcribed with random hexamers. The immunoSEQ multiplex PCR assay, which covers 54 Vbeta and 13 Jbeta segments, was used to amplify TCR beta CDR3 regions. PCR amplification bias was corrected by using a synthetic template baseline for primer optimization and computational correction. Processing in the source paper ran as follows. Reads were assigned to V, D and J genes according to IMGT and analyzed in immunoSEQ Analyzer, with only productive sequences retained. To calculate clonality, Shannon entropy was normalized by log2 of the number of productive unique sequences and then subtracted from one. Public and private clones were assessed among the 100 most prevalent clones of each patient and control. Susac-specific clones were defined as absent from healthy and MS cohorts, over a thousand published viral clones and other ImmuneACCESS disease sequences. TCRdb reanalyzed the raw reads on its own, using fastp at Q25 for trimming and MiXCR for clone calling, and kept in-frame beta chains. Each entry is one CDR3 protein sequence, shown with its most common DNA and genes. The V and J calls shown here were made by TCRdb, not taken from the authors' results. Across this sample there are about 280,000 distinct CDR3 sequences, with around 84% seen only once. About 0.11% of the sample is taken by the ten largest.

Regarding this clonotype: No antigen is known for it. Nothing much larger sits one base from this clone, and base qualities are not available.

The chain links TRBV6-6 with TRBJ2-5, with an unclear D gene assignment. This receptor was taken from a human donor with multiple sclerosis. Sequencing input: CD8+ T cells from PBMCs. The sequenced DNA: TGTGCCAGCACTACGGACGGCCGAGAGACCCAGTACTTC. This yields the protein CASTTDGRETQYF.